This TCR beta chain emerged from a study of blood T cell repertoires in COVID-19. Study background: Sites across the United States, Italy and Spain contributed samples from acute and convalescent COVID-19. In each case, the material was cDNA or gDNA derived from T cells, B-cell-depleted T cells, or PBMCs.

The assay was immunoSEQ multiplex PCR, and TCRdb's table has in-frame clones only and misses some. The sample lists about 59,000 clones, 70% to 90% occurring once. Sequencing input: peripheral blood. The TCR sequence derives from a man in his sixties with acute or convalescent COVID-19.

CDR3 protein: CASSGSRKETQYF. The CDR3 bases are TGTGCCAGCAGCGGTTCTAGGAAAGAGACCCAGTACTTC. The genes are TRBV3-1 (or the pseudogene TRBV3-2) and TRBJ2-5, with D unresolved. Trimming removed 5 bases at V and 3 bases at J, with 10 bases between. From germline, CDR1 is LGHDT and CDR2 YNNKEL (reference sequence). This CDR3 contains 13 residues.